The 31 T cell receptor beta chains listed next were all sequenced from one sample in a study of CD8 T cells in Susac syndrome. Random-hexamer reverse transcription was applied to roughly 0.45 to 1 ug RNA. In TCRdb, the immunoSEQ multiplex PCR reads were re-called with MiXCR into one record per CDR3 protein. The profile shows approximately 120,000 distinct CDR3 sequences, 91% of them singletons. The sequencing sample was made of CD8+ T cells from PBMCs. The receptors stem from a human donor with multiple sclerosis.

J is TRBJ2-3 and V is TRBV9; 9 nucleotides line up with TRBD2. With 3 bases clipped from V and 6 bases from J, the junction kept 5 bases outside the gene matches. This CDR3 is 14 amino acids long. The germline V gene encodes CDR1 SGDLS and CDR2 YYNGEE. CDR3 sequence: CASSASGKLDTQYF. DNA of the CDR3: TGTGCCAGCAGCGCTAGCGGGAAGTTGGATACGCAGTATTTT.

CDR3 region: CASSNTGTENEKLFF. The CDR3 DNA reads TGCGCCAGCAGCAACACCGGGACAGAAAATGAAAAACTGTTTTTT. The chain has TRBV4-1 and TRBJ1-4; 7 bases are a match to TRBD1. CDR1 MGHRA and CDR2 YSYEKL come from the germline V gene. CDR3 length: 15 residues. Losses at the gene ends were 5 bases for V and 5 bases for J; bases not matched to a gene: 8.

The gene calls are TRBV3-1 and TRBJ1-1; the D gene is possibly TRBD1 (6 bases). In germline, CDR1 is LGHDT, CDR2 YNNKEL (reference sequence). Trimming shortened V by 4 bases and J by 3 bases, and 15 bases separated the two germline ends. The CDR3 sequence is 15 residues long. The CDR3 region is CASSPRGGGDTEAFF. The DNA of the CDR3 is TGTGCCAGCAGCCCAAGAGGGGGAGGGGACACTGAAGCTTTCTTT. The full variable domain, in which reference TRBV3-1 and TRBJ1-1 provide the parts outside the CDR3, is DTAVSQTPKYLVTQMGNDKSIKCEQNLGHDTMYWYKQDSKKFLKIMFSYNNKELIINETVPNRFSPKSPDKAHLNLHINSLELGDSAVYFCASSPRGGGDTEAFFGQGTRLTVV.

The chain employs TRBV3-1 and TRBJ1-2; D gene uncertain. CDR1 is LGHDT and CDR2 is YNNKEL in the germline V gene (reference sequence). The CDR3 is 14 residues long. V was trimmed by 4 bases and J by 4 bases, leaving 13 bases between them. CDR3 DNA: TGTGCCAGCAGCCCGACGGGCACTCTCTATGGCTACACCTTC. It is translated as CASSPTGTLYGYTF.

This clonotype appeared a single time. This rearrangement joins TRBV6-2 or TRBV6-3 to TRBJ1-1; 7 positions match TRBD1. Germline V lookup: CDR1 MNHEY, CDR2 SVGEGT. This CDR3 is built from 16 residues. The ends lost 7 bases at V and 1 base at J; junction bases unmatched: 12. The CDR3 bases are TGTGCCAGCATCATACGGCCGGGGACAGCGAACACTGAAGCTTTCTTT. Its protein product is CASIIRPGTANTEAFF.

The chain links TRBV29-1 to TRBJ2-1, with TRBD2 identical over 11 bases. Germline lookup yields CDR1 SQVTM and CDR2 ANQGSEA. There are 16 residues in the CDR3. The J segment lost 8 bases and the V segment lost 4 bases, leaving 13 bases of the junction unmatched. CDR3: CSVAGTSGPRGDEQFF. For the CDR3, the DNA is TGCAGCGTTGCCGGGACTAGCGGCCCGAGGGGGGATGAGCAGTTCTTC.

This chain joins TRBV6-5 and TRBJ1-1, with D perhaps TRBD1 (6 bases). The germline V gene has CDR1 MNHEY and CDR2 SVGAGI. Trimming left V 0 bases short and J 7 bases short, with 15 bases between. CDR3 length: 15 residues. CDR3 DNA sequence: TGTGCCAGCAGTTACTCGAACGGGGGGGGCAATGAAGCTTTCTTT. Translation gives CASSYSNGGGNEAFF.

The CDR3: CASSQGVGGYEQYF. The CDR3 nucleotides read TGTGCCAGCAGCCAAGGTGTAGGGGGTTACGAGCAGTACTTC. This chain links TRBV4-2 with TRBJ2-7, with a possible D match to TRBD1 (6 bases). Deletions cut 1 base from V and 4 bases from J, with 11 bases between. CDR1 and CDR2 from the germline V gene are LGHNA and YNFKEQ. The length of the CDR3 is 14 residues.

In DNA, the CDR3 is TGTGCCAGCAGCCCCTCCATCAGCGGGAGTTATAATGAGCAGTTCTTC. Protein sequence: CASSPSISGSYNEQFF. The V call is TRBV9, the J call TRBJ2-1; TRBD2 agrees at 8 bases. V shed 4 bases, J shed 7 bases, and the junction held 13 bases outside the gene matches. Germline loops: CDR1 SGDLS, CDR2 YYNGEE. The CDR3 length is 16 residues.

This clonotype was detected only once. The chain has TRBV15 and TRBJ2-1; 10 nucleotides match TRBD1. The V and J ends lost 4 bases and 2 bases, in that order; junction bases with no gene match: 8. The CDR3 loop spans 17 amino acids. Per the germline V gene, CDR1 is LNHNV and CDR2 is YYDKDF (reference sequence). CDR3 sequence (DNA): TGTGCCACCAGCACGCCCGGACAGGGGGGTCCCTACAATGAGCAGTTCTTC. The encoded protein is CATSTPGQGGPYNEQFF.

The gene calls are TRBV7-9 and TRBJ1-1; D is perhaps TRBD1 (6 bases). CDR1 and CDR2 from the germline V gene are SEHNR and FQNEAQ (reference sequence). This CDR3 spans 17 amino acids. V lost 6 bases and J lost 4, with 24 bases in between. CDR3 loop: CASSSGSTGRFGTEAFF. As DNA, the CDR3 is TGTGCCAGCAGTTCAGGTAGTACAGGGAGGTTTGGCACTGAAGCTTTCTTT.

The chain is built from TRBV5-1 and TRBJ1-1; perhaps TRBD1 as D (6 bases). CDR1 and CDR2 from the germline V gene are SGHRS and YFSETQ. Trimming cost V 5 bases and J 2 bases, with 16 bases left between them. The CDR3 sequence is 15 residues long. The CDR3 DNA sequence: TGCGCCAGCAGACCAGGGGCTAGCATTAACACTGAAGCTTTCTTT. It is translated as CASRPGASINTEAFF.

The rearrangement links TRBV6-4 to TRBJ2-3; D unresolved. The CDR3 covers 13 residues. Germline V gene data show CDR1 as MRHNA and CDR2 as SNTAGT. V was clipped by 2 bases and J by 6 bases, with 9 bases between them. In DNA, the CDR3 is TGTGCCAGCAGTGACGGGCTCCACGATACGCAGTATTTT. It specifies CASSDGLHDTQYF.

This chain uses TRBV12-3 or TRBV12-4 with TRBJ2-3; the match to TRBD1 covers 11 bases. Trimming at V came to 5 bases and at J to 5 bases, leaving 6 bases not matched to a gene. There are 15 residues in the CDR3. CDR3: CASSPGQGAGDTQYF. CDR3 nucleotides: TGTGCCAGCAGTCCCGGACAGGGGGCGGGAGATACGCAGTATTTT.

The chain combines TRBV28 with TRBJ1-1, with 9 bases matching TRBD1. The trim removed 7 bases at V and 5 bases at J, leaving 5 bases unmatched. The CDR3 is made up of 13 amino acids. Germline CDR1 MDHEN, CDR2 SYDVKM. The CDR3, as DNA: TGTGCCAGCAAAAACAGGGGGCTAACTGAAGCTTTCTTT. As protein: CASKNRGLTEAFF. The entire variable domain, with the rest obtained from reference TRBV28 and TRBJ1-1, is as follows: DVKVTQSSRYLVKRTGEKVFLECVQDMDHENMFWYRQDPGLGLRLIYFSYDVKMKEKGDIPEGYSVSREKKERFSLILESASTNQTSMYLCASKNRGLTEAFFGQGTRLTVV.

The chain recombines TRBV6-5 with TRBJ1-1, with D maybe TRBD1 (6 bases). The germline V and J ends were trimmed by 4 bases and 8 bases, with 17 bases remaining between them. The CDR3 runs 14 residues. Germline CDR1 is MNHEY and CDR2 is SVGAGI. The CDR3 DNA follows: TGTGCCAGCAGTTGGGGGGGCCCCTGGGGGGAAGCTTTCTTT. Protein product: CASSWGGPWGEAFF.

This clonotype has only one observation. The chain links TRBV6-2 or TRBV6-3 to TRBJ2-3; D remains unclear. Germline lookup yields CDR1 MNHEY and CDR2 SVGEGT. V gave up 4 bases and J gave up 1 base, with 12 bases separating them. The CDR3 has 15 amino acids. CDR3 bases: TGTGCCAGCAGTTTCCTCCAGGTCGGCACAGATACGCAGTATTTT. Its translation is CASSFLQVGTDTQYF.

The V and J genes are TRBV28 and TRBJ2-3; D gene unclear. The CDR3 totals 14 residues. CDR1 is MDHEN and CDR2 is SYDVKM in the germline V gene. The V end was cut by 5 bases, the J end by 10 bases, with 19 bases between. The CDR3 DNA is TGTGCCAGCAGTCCCCGGCCCGGACGGCAGGCGCAGTATTTT. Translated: CASSPRPGRQAQYF.

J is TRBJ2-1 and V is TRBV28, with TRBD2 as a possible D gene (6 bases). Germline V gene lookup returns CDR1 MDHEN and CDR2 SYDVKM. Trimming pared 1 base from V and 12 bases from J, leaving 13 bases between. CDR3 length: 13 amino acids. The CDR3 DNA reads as TGTGCCAGCAGTTTATTTCAAGCTAGCGTGCAGTTCTTC. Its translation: CASSLFQASVQFF. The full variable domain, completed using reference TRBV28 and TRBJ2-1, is DVKVTQSSRYLVKRTGEKVFLECVQDMDHENMFWYRQDPGLGLRLIYFSYDVKMKEKGDIPEGYSVSREKKERFSLILESASTNQTSMYLCASSLFQASVQFFGPGTRLTVL.

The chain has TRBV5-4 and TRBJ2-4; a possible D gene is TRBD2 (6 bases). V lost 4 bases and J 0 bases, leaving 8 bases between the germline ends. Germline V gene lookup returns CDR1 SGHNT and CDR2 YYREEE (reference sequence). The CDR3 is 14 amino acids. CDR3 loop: CASSMGLAKNIQYF. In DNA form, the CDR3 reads TGTGCCAGCAGCATGGGACTAGCCAAAAACATTCAGTACTTC.

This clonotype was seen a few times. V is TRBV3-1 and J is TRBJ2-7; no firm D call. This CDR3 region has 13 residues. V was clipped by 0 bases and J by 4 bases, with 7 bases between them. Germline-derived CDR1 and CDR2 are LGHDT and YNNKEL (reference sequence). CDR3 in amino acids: CASSQDPGYEQYF. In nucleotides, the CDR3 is TGTGCCAGCAGCCAAGACCCCGGGTACGAGCAGTACTTC.

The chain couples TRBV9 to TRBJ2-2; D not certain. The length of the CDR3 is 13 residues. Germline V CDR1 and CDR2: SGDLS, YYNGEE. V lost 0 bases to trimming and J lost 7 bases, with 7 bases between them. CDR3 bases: TGTGCCAGCAGCGTAGGTAGTGGCGGGGAGCTGTTTTTT. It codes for CASSVGSGGELFF.

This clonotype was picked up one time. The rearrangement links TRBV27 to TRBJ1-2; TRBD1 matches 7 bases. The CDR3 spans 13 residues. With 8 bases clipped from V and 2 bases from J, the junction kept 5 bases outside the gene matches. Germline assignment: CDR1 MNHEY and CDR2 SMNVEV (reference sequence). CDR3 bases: TGTGCCAGCGGATTGGACAGGAACTATGGCTACACCTTC. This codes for CASGLDRNYGYTF.

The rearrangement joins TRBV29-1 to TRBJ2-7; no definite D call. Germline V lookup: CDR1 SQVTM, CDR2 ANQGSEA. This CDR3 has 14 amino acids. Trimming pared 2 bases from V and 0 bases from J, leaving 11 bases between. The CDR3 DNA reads TGCAGCGTTGAATTAGGACGGAGCTCCTACGAGCAGTACTTC. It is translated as CSVELGRSSYEQYF.

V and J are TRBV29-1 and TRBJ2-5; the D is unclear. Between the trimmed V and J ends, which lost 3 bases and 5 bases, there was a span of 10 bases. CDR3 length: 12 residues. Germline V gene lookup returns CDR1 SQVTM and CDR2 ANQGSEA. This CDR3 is CSVDRYGETQYF. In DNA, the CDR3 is TGCAGCGTTGATCGGTATGGGGAGACCCAGTACTTC.

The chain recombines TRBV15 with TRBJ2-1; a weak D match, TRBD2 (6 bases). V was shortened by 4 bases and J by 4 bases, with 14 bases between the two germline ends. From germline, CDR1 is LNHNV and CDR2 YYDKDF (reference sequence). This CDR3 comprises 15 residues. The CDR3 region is CATSKGGSGYNEQFF. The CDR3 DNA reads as TGTGCCACCAGCAAGGGCGGTAGCGGATACAATGAGCAGTTCTTC.

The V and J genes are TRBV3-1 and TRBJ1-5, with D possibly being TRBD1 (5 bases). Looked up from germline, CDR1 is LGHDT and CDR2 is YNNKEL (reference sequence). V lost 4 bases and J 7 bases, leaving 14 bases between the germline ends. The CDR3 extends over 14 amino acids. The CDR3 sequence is CASSRGGVGQPQHF. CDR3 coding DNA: TGTGCCAGCAGCCGGGGGGGGGTCGGGCAGCCCCAGCATTTT.

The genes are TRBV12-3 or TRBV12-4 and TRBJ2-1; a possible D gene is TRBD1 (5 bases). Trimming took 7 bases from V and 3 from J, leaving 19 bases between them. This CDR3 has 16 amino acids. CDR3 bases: TGTGCCAGCACTCCCCCGACCAGGGCCAACTACAATGAGCAGTTCTTC. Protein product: CASTPPTRANYNEQFF.

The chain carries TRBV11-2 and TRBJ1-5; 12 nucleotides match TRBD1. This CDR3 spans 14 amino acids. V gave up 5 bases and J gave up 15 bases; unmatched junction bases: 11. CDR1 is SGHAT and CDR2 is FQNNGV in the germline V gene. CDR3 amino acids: CASSPEAGQGALHF. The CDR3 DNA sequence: TGTGCCAGCAGCCCCGAAGCGGGACAGGGGGCTTTGCATTTT.

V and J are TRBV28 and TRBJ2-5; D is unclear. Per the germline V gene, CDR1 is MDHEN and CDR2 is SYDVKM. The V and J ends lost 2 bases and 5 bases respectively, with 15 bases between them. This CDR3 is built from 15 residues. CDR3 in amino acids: CASSLLGEEQETQYF. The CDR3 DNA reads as TGTGCCAGCAGTTTACTTGGCGAGGAACAGGAGACCCAGTACTTC.

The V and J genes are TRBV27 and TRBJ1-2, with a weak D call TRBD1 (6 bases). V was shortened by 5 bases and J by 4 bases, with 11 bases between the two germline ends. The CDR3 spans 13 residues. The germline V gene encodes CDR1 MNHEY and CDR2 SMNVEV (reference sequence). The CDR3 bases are TGTGCCAGCAGTCTAACAGGGAGCTATGGCTACACCTTC. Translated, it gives CASSLTGSYGYTF.